Presented here are 5 T cell receptor beta chains from one specimen sequenced in a study of shared clonotypes between healthy human individuals. TCRdb's copy holds only in-frame clones and misses some; the assay was immunoSEQ multiplex PCR. The sample includes hundreds of thousands of clones, 95% to 97% of them seen just once. Naive-designated CD8 cells lacked CD45RO, were positively enriched for CCR7, and omitted terminally differentiated effector memory CD45RA+ cells. The source material was naive CD8+ T cells sorted from blood. The source is a man aged 30 to 39 in good health.

The CDR3 reads CASSLESLDTEAFF. CDR3 nucleotides: TGTGCCAGCAGCTTAGAGTCTTTGGACACTGAAGCTTTCTTT. V and J are TRBV7-6 and TRBJ1-1; D is ambiguous. V lost 1 base and J lost 3, with 9 bases in between. This CDR3 comprises 14 residues. Looked up from germline, CDR1 is SGHVS and CDR2 is FNYEAQ.

V and J are TRBV21-1 and TRBJ2-3; the D call in the table, TRBD2, was not verified against the DNA. TRBV21-1 is marked as a pseudogene. The CDR3 extends over 17 amino acids. CDR3 amino acids: CASSKSLLAGVTDTQYF. The CDR3 region has the DNA TGTGCCAGCAGCAAAAGTCTTCTAGCGGGGGTCACAGATACGCAGTATTTT.

The chain has TRBV11-3 and TRBJ2-1; D is uncertain. Germline V CDR1 and CDR2: SGHNT, YENEEA. This CDR3 spans 13 amino acids. The germline V and J ends were trimmed by 1 base and 4 bases, with 5 bases remaining between them. CDR3 DNA: TGTGCCAGCAGCTTAGCAGAGTACAATGAGCAGTTCTTC. It yields the protein CASSLAEYNEQFF.

V usage is TRBV19 and J usage is TRBJ2-1; 9 positions agree with TRBD2. V lost 7 bases, J lost 4 bases, and 8 bases stayed unmatched. This CDR3 has 15 amino acids. Germline V gene data show CDR1 as LNHDA and CDR2 as SQIVND (reference sequence). The CDR3 DNA is TGTGCCAGTACTGGCGCGGGAGGGCATTACAATGAGCAGTTCTTC. Protein: CASTGAGGHYNEQFF.

The gene calls are TRBV5-1 and TRBJ2-3, with TRBD1 identical over 9 bases. V dropped 4 bases and J dropped 3; count of bases not matched to a gene: 12. The germline V gene encodes CDR1 SGHRS and CDR2 YFSETQ. The CDR3 loop spans 17 amino acids. The CDR3 reads CASSVTGTGFDTDTQYF. The CDR3 nucleotides read TGCGCCAGCAGCGTGACCGGGACAGGGTTTGATACAGATACGCAGTATTTT.